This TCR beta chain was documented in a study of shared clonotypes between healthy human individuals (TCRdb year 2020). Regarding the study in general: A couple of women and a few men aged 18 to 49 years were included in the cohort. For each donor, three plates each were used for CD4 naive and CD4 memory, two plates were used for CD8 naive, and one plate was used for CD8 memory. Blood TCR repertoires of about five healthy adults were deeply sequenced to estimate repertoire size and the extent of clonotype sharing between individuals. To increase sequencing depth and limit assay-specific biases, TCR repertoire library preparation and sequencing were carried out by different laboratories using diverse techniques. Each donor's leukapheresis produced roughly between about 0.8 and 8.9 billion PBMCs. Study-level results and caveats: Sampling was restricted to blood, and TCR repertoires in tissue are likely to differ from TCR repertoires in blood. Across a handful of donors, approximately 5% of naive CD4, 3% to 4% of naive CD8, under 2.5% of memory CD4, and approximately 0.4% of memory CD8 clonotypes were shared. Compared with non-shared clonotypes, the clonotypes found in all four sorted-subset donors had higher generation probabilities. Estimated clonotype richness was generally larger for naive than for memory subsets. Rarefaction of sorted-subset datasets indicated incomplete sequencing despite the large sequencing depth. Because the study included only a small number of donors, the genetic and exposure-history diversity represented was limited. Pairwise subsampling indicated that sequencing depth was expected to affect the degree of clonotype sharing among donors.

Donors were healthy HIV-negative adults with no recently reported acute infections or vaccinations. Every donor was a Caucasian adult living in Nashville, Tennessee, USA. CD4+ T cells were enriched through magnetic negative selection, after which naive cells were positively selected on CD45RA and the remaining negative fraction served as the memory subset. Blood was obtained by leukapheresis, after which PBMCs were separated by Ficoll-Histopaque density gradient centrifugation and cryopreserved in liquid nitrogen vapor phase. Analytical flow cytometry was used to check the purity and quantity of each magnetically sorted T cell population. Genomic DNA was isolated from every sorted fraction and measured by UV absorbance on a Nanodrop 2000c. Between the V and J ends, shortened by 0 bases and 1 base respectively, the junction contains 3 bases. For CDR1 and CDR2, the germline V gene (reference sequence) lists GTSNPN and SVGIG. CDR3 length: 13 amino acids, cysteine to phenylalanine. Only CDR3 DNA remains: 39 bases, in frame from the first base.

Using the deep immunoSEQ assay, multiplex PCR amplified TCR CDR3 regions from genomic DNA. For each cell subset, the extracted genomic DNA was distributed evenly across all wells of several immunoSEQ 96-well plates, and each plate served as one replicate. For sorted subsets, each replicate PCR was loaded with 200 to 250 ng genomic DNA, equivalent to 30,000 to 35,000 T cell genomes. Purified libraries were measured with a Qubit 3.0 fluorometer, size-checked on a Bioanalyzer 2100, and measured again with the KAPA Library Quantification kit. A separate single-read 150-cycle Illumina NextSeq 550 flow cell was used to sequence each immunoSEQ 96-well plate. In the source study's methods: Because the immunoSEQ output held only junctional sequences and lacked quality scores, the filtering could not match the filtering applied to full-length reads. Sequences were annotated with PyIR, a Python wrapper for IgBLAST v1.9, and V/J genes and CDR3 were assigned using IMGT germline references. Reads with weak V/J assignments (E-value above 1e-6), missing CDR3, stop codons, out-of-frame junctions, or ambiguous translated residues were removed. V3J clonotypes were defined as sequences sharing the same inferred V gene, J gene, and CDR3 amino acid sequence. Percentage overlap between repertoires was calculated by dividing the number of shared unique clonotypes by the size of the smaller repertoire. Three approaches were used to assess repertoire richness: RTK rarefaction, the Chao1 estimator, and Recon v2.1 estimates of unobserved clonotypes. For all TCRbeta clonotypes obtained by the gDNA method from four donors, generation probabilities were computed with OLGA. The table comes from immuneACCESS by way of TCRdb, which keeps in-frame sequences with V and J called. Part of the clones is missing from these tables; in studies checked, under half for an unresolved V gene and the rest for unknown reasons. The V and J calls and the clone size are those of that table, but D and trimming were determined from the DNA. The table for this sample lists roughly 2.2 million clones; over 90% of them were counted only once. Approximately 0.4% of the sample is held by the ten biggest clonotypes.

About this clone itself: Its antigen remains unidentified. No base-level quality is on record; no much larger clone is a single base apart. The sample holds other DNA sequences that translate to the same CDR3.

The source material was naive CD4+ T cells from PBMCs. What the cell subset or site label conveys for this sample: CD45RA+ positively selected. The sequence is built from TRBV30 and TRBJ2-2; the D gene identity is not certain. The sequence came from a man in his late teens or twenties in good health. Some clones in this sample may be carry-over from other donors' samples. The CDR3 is CAWSVRNTGELFF. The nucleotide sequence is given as TGTGCCTGGAGTGTGCGGAACACCGGGGAGCTGTTTTTT.